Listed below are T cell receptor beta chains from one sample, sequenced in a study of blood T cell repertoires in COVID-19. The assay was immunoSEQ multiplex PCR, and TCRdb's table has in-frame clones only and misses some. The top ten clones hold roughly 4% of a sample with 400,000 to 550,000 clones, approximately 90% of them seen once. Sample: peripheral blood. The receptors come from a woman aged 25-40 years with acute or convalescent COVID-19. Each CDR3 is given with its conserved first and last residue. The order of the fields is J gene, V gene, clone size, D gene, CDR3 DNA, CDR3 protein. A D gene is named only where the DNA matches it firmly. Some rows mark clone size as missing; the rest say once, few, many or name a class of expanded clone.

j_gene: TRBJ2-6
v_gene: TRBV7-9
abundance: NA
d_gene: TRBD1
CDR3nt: TGTGCCAGCAGCCGGGACAGGAAGGCTGGGGCCAACGTCCTGACTTTC
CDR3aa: CASSRDRKAGANVLTF

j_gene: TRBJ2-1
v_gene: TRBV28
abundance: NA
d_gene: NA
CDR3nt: TGTGCCAGCAGTCCCCCGGACAGCTACAATGAGCAGTTCTTC
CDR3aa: CASSPPDSYNEQFF

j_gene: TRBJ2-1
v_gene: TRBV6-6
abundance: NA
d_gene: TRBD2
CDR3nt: TGTGCCAGCAGATTCAGCGGGGGATACAATGAGCAGTTCTTC
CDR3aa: CASRFSGGYNEQFF

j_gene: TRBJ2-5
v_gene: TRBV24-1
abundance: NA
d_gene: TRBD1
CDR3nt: TGTGCCACCAGTGATTTTAAGACAGGGGTAGAGACCCAGTACTTC
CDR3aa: CATSDFKTGVETQYF

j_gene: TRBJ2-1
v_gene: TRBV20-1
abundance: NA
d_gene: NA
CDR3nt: TGCAGTGCTAGTAAATCGGGGAGAGAGCAGTTCTTC
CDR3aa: CSASKSGREQFF

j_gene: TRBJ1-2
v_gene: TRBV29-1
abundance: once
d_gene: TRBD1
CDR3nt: TGCAGCGTTGAGACTTGGGACAGGGGAAGCTATGGCTACACCTTC
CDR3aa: CSVETWDRGSYGYTF

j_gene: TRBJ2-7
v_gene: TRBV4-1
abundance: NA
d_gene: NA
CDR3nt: TGCGCCAGCAGCCAAGAAGGGACAATAGAGTTAGGGCAGTACTTC
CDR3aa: CASSQEGTIELGQYF

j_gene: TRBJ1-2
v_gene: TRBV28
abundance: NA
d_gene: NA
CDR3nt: TGTGCCAGCGGAGGGGGGGACGCCCTCGGCTACACCTTC
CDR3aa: CASGGGDALGYTF

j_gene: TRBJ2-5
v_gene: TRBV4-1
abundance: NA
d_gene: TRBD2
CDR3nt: TGCGCCAGCAGCCAGCGGGGGTTGGAGACCCAGTACTTC
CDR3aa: CASSQRGLETQYF

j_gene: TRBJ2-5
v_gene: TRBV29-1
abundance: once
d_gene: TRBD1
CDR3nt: TGCAGCGTCGGGACAGGGGAGGGGGAGACCCAGTACTTC
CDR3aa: CSVGTGEGETQYF

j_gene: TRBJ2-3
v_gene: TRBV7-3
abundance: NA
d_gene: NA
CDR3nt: TGTGCCAGCAGCTTAACGTTGCTAGGCACAGATACGCAGTATTTT
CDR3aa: CASSLTLLGTDTQYF

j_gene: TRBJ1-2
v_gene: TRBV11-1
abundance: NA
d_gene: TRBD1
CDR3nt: TGTGCCAGCAGCGACTCGACAGGGGGATTCTATGGCTACACCTTC
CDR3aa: CASSDSTGGFYGYTF

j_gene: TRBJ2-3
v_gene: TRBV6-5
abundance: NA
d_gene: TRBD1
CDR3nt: TGTGCCAGCACCCGGGACAGGGAATCGACAGATACGCAGTATTTT
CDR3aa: CASTRDRESTDTQYF

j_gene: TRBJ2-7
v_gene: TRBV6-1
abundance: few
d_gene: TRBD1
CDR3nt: TGTGCCAGCAGTGAATCATCGGGACAGGGGGCCCTCGAGCAGTACTTC
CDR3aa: CASSESSGQGALEQYF

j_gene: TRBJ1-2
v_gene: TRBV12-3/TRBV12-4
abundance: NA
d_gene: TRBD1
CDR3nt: TGTGCCAGCAGCCCGGACAGGGTCTATGGCTACACCTTC
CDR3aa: CASSPDRVYGYTF

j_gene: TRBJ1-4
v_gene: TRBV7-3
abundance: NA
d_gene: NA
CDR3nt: TGTGCCAGCAGCTTAACGCTGGACATTAATGAAAAACTGTTTTTT
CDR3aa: CASSLTLDINEKLFF

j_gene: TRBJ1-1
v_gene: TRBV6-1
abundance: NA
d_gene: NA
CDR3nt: TGTGCCAGCAGTGGCCGGGGGGTGCGAGCGGGCACTGAAGCTTTCTTT
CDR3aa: CASSGRGVRAGTEAFF